This T cell receptor beta chain came from a study of T cell responses to AZD1222 COVID-19 vaccine. Study-level results: Repertoires in all cases were sampled only once the peak T cell response had passed. Recipients of two AZD1222 doses showed rising Spike-specific TCR breadth and depth. Clonal diversity was possibly underestimated; the donors were predominantly white British and more often female.

To note about this clone: Its specificity is unknown.

Assay used: immunoSEQ multiplex PCR; TCRdb lists only in-frame clones, some missing. Found here are 210,000 or so clones, less than 95% of them singletons; the top ten hold roughly 1.8%. Per the germline V gene, CDR1 is SEHNR and CDR2 is FQNEAQ (reference sequence). V shed 5 bases and J 3 bases; nucleotides not matched to a gene: 2. The CDR3 runs to 14 residues. V is TRBV7-9 and J is TRBJ1-5, with 9 bases identical to TRBD1. This clonotype originated in an adult who received the MenACWY meningococcal vaccine as a control. The specimen comprised peripheral blood, sampled 28 days after the second dose of the MenACWY control vaccine. This chain's CDR3 is CASSRQGVNQPQHF. The CDR3, as DNA: TGTGCCAGCAGCCGACAGGGGGTCAATCAGCCCCAGCATTTT.